Following are 3 T cell receptor beta chains from one sample sequenced in a study of T cells in Graves' hyperthyroidism and ophthalmopathy. Researchers amplified the TCR beta CDR3 regions from RNA transcripts. Using the HTBI primer set, a first-round RT-PCR was run on the TCR CDR3. TCRdb independently ran MiXCR on the multiplex PCR reads; one entry per CDR3 protein. The sample records about 560,000 distinct CDR3 sequences, about 15% being singletons. Material: blood. The receptors come from a woman aged 40 to 50 with Graves' hyperthyroidism.

This chain connects TRBV7-9 to TRBJ2-1, with TRBD2 identical over 13 bases. With 5 bases clipped from V and 3 bases from J, the junction kept 7 bases outside the gene matches. The CDR3 has 17 residues. CDR1 and CDR2 from the germline V gene are SEHNR and FQNEAQ (reference sequence). DNA for the CDR3: TGTGCCAGCAGCCCTAGGACTAGCGGGAGTGTCTACAATGAGCAGTTCTTC. It codes for CASSPRTSGSVYNEQFF.

The sample holds many counts of this clonotype. The chain uses TRBV20-1 and TRBJ2-1; the match to TRBD2 covers 13 bases. There are 16 residues in the CDR3. Germline CDR1 reads DFQATT; CDR2 reads SNEGSKA (reference sequence). The V gene end was trimmed by 0 bases and the J gene end by 9 bases; junction bases not matched to a gene: 8. CDR3 sequence reads: CSAREGTSGIGGEQFF. DNA for the CDR3: TGCAGTGCTAGAGAGGGGACTAGCGGGATCGGGGGTGAGCAGTTCTTC.

With respect to this clonotype: This may stem from a read error, because a much larger clone lies one nucleotide away. V is TRBV5-1 and J is TRBJ2-5; 7 bases align to TRBD2. The CDR3 extends over 16 amino acids. Germline V CDR1 and CDR2: SGHRS, YFSETQ. Trimming took 6 bases from V and 2 from J; bases not matched to a gene: 13. The CDR3 DNA follows: TGCGCCAGCACCGGCAGGTGGAGCGGGACTCAAGAGACCCAGTACTTC. It translates to CASTGRWSGTQETQYF.